This is a list of T cell receptor beta chains from one sample in a study of spatial heterogeneity in lung cancer. TCRdb processed the 5' RACE reads anew with MiXCR; each CDR3 protein has one entry. The sample shows 95,000 to 130,000 distinct CDR3 sequences, 12% of them seen only once. This sample comprised PBMCs, obtained at follow-up. The receptors here all came from a male donor with early-stage non-small cell lung cancer. CDR3s include the opening cysteine and the closing phenylalanine or tryptophan. The D gene is left open where the match is weak. Not every row has a clone size; where given, it reads once, few, many or a size class.

TRBJ1-6,NA,TRBV7-2,NA,CASSPLAGTASPLHF,TGTGCCAGCAGTCCTCTAGCAGGGACCGCTTCACCCCTCCACTTT
TRBJ1-5,NA,TRBV20-1,NA,CSASRALNNQPQHF,TGCAGTGCTTCCCGAGCGTTAAACAATCAGCCCCAGCATTTT
TRBJ2-1,NA,TRBV6-5,NA,CASSYSGPSYNEQFF,TGTGCCAGCAGTTATTCCGGCCCTTCCTACAATGAGCAGTTCTTC
TRBJ1-2,NA,TRBV20-1,many,CSKNRDYGYTF,TGCAGTAAAAATAGGGACTATGGCTACACCTTC
TRBJ2-7,TRBD1,TRBV30,few,CAWSVRLGQFSYEQYF,TGTGCCTGGAGTGTACGGCTGGGACAGTTCTCCTACGAGCAGTACTTC
TRBJ2-3,NA,TRBV20-1,few,CSAHPAGGTDTQYF,TGCAGTGCCCACCCCGCCGGGGGCACAGATACGCAGTATTTT
TRBJ1-1,NA,TRBV20-1,many,CSARGSGSRTNTEAFF,TGCAGTGCTAGAGGATCCGGGAGCCGGACGAACACTGAAGCTTTCTTT
TRBJ2-7,TRBD1,TRBV4-2,many,CASSQVSGQGGGEQYF,TGTGCCAGCAGCCAAGTTTCCGGACAGGGCGGCGGCGAGCAGTACTTC
TRBJ2-6,NA,TRBV12-3/TRBV12-4,NA,CASQQSSGANVLTF,TGTGCCAGCCAACAGAGCTCTGGGGCCAACGTCCTGACTTTC
TRBJ2-5,NA,TRBV4-2,many,CASSQAVQGRSETQYF,TGTGCCAGCAGCCAAGCCGTGCAGGGCCGGTCGGAGACCCAGTACTTC
TRBJ1-3,TRBD1,TRBV20-1,NA,CSARERGQGAFGNTIYF,TGCAGTGCTAGAGAGAGGGGACAGGGGGCTTTTGGAAACACCATATATTTT
TRBJ2-7,NA,TRBV7-9,few,CASSLGPGLTYEQYF,TGTGCCAGCAGCTTAGGGCCGGGACTTACCTACGAGCAGTACTTC
TRBJ1-1,NA,TRBV5-1,many,CASSFGATGSMNTEAFF,TGCGCCAGCAGCTTTGGAGCTACAGGGTCCATGAACACTGAAGCTTTCTTT
TRBJ2-3,TRBD2,TRBV20-1,NA,CSASGPGLAGGSTDTQYF,TGCAGTGCTAGTGGACCGGGACTAGCGGGGGGCAGCACAGATACGCAGTATTTT
TRBJ2-5,TRBD1,TRBV29-1,many,CSISPGQGRIETQYF,TGCAGCATCTCCCCGGGACAGGGGAGAATCGAGACCCAGTACTTC
TRBJ1-4,TRBD1,TRBV9,many,CASSEGTATNEKLFF,TGTGCCAGCAGCGAGGGGACAGCAACTAATGAAAAACTGTTTTTT
TRBJ1-2,NA,TRBV11-2,few,CASSVGAGYSGYTF,TGTGCCAGCAGCGTAGGAGCAGGGTACTCTGGCTACACCTTC
TRBJ2-2,TRBD1,TRBV5-6,few,CASSPRTGIRITGELFF,TGTGCCAGCAGCCCTAGGACAGGCATACGCATCACCGGGGAGCTGTTTTTT
TRBJ1-5,NA,TRBV18,NA,CASSLSRTENQPQHF,TGTGCCAGCTCACTTTCTAGGACAGAGAATCAGCCCCAGCATTTT
TRBJ1-1,NA,TRBV27,few,CASRDALLENTEAFF,TGTGCCAGCAGGGACGCCCTGCTCGAGAACACTGAAGCTTTCTTT
TRBJ1-4,NA,TRBV25-1,NA,CASSSRGNTNEKLFF,TGTGCCAGCAGTAGTAGGGGGAATACTAATGAAAAACTGTTTTTT
TRBJ2-3,NA,TRBV6-2/TRBV6-3,large,CASSYIGRTSTDTQYF,TGTGCCAGCAGTTACATAGGACGTACTAGCACAGATACGCAGTATTTT
TRBJ2-1,NA,TRBV2,few,CASSLLVSWVGEQFF,TGTGCCAGCAGTCTACTGGTGAGCTGGGTAGGGGAGCAGTTCTTC
TRBJ2-2,TRBD2,TRBV10-3,NA,CASGTSGASNTGELFF,TGTGCCTCCGGGACTAGCGGGGCGTCGAACACCGGGGAGCTGTTTTTT
TRBJ2-7,NA,TRBV12-2,few,CASRLDPPRYEQYF,TGTGCAAGTCGCTTAGATCCACCGAGGTACGAGCAGTACTTC
TRBJ1-1,TRBD1,TRBV6-4,many,CASSSGTGLSRTEAFF,TGTGCCAGCAGTTCCGGGACAGGATTATCGAGGACTGAAGCTTTCTTT
TRBJ2-3,NA,TRBV9,NA,CASSVGVSQTDTQYF,TGTGCCAGCAGCGTAGGGGTGTCACAGACAGATACGCAGTATTTT
TRBJ1-4,NA,TRBV7-2,large,CASSLSSRVTLYEKLFF,TGTGCCAGCAGCTTATCGTCCAGGGTGACCCTCTATGAAAAACTGTTTTTT
TRBJ2-3,TRBD1,TRBV7-9,many,CASSLGGRGFTDTQYF,TGTGCCAGCAGCTTAGGAGGCAGGGGGTTTACAGATACGCAGTATTTT
TRBJ2-7,NA,TRBV28,few,CASRIDSSYEQYF,TGTGCCAGCAGAATAGACAGTAGCTACGAGCAGTACTTC
TRBJ2-2,NA,TRBV9,few,CASSGRGAGELFF,TGTGCCAGCAGCGGAAGGGGTGCCGGGGAGCTGTTTTTT
TRBJ1-1,NA,TRBV6-1,NA,CASSETGSSGTEAFF,TGTGCCAGCAGTGAAACAGGGAGTTCGGGCACTGAAGCTTTCTTT
TRBJ1-1,NA,TRBV9,NA,CASSVVWEGSTEAFF,TGTGCCAGCAGCGTAGTTTGGGAAGGGAGCACTGAAGCTTTCTTT
TRBJ2-3,TRBD1,TRBV7-9,few,CASTVRRGTGGTDTQYF,TGTGCCAGCACCGTCAGACGCGGGACAGGGGGCACAGATACGCAGTATTTT
TRBJ2-2,NA,TRBV11-2,NA,CASSSGTLGTGELFF,TGTGCCAGCAGCTCAGGGACCTTGGGCACCGGGGAGCTGTTTTTT
TRBJ2-5,NA,TRBV11-1,NA,CASSSSGYLETQYF,TGTGCCAGCAGCTCTTCAGGGTATCTAGAGACCCAGTACTTC
TRBJ2-7,NA,TRBV7-2,NA,CASSFDSFSSGQYF,TGTGCCAGCAGCTTCGACAGTTTCTCCTCCGGGCAGTACTTC
TRBJ2-7,NA,TRBV6-5,NA,CASVDTLLGSEQYF,TGTGCCAGCGTAGACACCCTGCTTGGTTCAGAGCAGTACTTC